A selection of T cell receptor beta chains follows, all from one sample in a study of response to subunit inactivated influenza vaccine. TCRdb reprocessed the RT-PCR reads via MiXCR and lists one record per CDR3 protein. The repertoire has about 540,000 distinct CDR3 sequences, roughly 23% of them found once; the top ten carry 2.8%. The same sample was also studied in work on T cells expressing NK-cell markers.

Material: CD4+ T cells sorted from PBMCs, obtained 11 to 12 days after vaccination. These receptors originate from a man in his fifties who received an inactivated influenza vaccine. Both conserved end residues are part of each CDR3. Fields, in order: clone size, J gene, V gene, D gene, CDR3 DNA, CDR3 protein. The D gene is left open where the match is weak. Expanded clones get a size class; other rows say once, few or many, or leave the size out.

>NA|TRBJ2-4|TRBV25-1|NA
TGTGCCAGCAGTGAAGTGGGCCGAAACATTCAGTACTTC
CASSEVGRNIQYF
>NA|TRBJ2-1|TRBV11-3|TRBD1
TGTGCCAGCAGCAAGATGACAGGGTTGAATGAGCAGTTCTTC
CASSKMTGLNEQFF
>NA|TRBJ1-2|TRBV28|TRBD1
TGTGCCAGCAGCAGACAGGGGGAGTCCTATGGCTACACCTTC
CASSRQGESYGYTF
>NA|TRBJ1-1|TRBV5-1|TRBD1
TGCGCCAGCAGCTTCACAGGGGTGAACACTGAAGCTTTCTTT
CASSFTGVNTEAFF
>NA|TRBJ1-5|TRBV19|NA
TGTGCCAGTACTACCACATGGGAGGCAGGGAGGGGACACCCCCAGCATTTT
CASTTTWEAGRGHPQHF
>many|TRBJ1-2|TRBV6-2/TRBV6-3|TRBD1
TGTGCCAGCAGTTGGACAGGGGTGGATGGCTACACCTTC
CASSWTGVDGYTF
>NA|TRBJ1-6|TRBV20-1|TRBD1
TGCAGTGCTAGAGCCCGGACAGGCCATAATTCACCCCTCCACTTT
CSARARTGHNSPLHF
>NA|TRBJ2-1|TRBV6-2/TRBV6-3|TRBD2
TGTGCCAGCAGTTACGCAGGGAGGGATGAGCAGTTCTTC
CASSYAGRDEQFF
>few|TRBJ2-7|TRBV14|NA
TGTGCCAGCAGCCTTCTTAGGGGAACGGACGAGCAGTACTTC
CASSLLRGTDEQYF
>NA|TRBJ1-6|TRBV25-1|NA
TGTGCCAGCAGTGTCGGGTCCGGGTCACCCCTCCACTTT
CASSVGSGSPLHF
>NA|TRBJ2-5|TRBV6-2/TRBV6-3|TRBD1
TGTGCCAGCAGGAAAGACAGGGTACAAGAGACCCAGTACTTC
CASRKDRVQETQYF
>NA|TRBJ2-2|TRBV5-1|TRBD1
TGCGCCAGCAGCCCAGTGACAGGGCTGAACACCGGGGAGCTGTTTTTT
CASSPVTGLNTGELFF
>NA|TRBJ2-5|TRBV15|NA
TGTGCCACCAGCAGAAGGGCGGCCTCCTCGGGTGGAGAGACCCAGTACTTC
CATSRRAASSGGETQYF
>NA|TRBJ2-5|TRBV28|TRBD1
TGTGCCAGCAGGTCTCCGCGGGACAGGGGGATCGGGACCCAGTACTTC
CASRSPRDRGIGTQYF
>NA|TRBJ2-5|TRBV7-6|TRBD1
TGTGCCAGCAGCTTAATGGGACAGGGAATGGGCGAGACCCAGTACTTC
CASSLMGQGMGETQYF
>NA|TRBJ2-5|TRBV12-3/TRBV12-4|TRBD1
TGTGCCAGCAGTTCGACAGGGGGCGCCGAGACCCAGTACTTC
CASSSTGGAETQYF
>few|TRBJ1-2|TRBV7-2|NA
TGTGCCAGCAGCTTAGAAGTGATAGGAAGGGGCTACACCTTC
CASSLEVIGRGYTF
>NA|TRBJ2-5|TRBV20-1|TRBD1
TGCAGTGCTAGACAGGGGGCTGAGACCCAGTACTTC
CSARQGAETQYF
>NA|TRBJ1-2|TRBV20-1|NA
TGCAGTGCTAGGAACAGCTATGGCTACACCTTC
CSARNSYGYTF
>NA|TRBJ2-4|TRBV28|NA
TGTGCCAGCAGTTTAGGGGGCCCGCTAGCCAAAAACATTCAGTACTTC
CASSLGGPLAKNIQYF
>few|TRBJ1-1|TRBV6-2/TRBV6-3|TRBD1
TGTGCCAGCAGTTACGAAAGGACAGGACACACTGAAGCTTTCTTT
CASSYERTGHTEAFF
>few|TRBJ2-3|TRBV5-1|NA
TGCGCCAGCAGCTTGGAAGGGTGGACAGATACGCAGTATTTT
CASSLEGWTDTQYF
>many|TRBJ2-5|TRBV20-1|TRBD1
TGCAGTGCTAGCCCCCGGGACAGGGGCCAAGAGACCCAGTACTTC
CSASPRDRGQETQYF
>few|TRBJ2-1|TRBV3-1|TRBD2
TGTGCCAGCAGCCAAGCTAGCGGGGGATACAATGAGCAGTTCTTC
CASSQASGGYNEQFF
>once|TRBJ2-4|TRBV20-1|NA
TGCAGTGCTAGTCTTCACATTCAGTACTTC
CSASLHIQYF
>few|TRBJ2-2|TRBV5-1|NA
TGCGCCAGCAGCTCCTCCGGGACGGCGAACACCGGGGAGCTGTTTTTT
CASSSSGTANTGELFF
>few|TRBJ1-1|TRBV28|NA
TGTGCCAGCGGAGGTCACGGGAGACAAGCTTTCTTT
CASGGHGRQAFF
>few|TRBJ2-5|TRBV24-1|NA
TGTGCCACCCAGGATTGGGGAACTCGGGAGACCCAGTACTTC
CATQDWGTRETQYF
>NA|TRBJ1-4|TRBV20-1|NA
TGCAGTGCTAGAGCTCTGGATGAAAAACTGTTTTTT
CSARALDEKLFF
>few|TRBJ2-2|TRBV6-5|NA
TGTGCCAGCAGTTACGACAGATTAGGCACCGGGGAGCTGTTTTTT
CASSYDRLGTGELFF
>few|TRBJ1-1|TRBV14|NA
TGTGCCAGCAGCCAGCTATTACAGGTCCACCCTGAAGCTTTCTTT
CASSQLLQVHPEAFF
>few|TRBJ2-2|TRBV5-1|NA
TGCGCCAGCAGCTCCGCTCTTCTAGGGACCGGGGAGCTGTTTTTT
CASSSALLGTGELFF
>NA|TRBJ1-5|TRBV7-2|NA
TGTGCCAGCAGCTGGGGAGCAGGGAATCAGCCCCAGCATTTT
CASSWGAGNQPQHF
>NA|TRBJ2-7|TRBV20-1|NA
TGCAGCGCAACTACTCCGGGACTTCAACGTGGCGAGCAGTACTTC
CSATTPGLQRGEQYF
>few|TRBJ2-1|TRBV7-2|TRBD2
TGTGCCAGCAGCTCTGAGGGGACTAGCGGTTACAATGAGCAGTTCTTC
CASSSEGTSGYNEQFF
>few|TRBJ2-5|TRBV2|TRBD1
TGTGCCAGCAAAGACAGGGGAGGAGAGACCCAGTACTTC
CASKDRGGETQYF
>NA|TRBJ2-4|TRBV27|TRBD2
TGTGCCAGCAGTCCCATGCCCGGGACTAGCAGAAACATTCAGTACTTC
CASSPMPGTSRNIQYF
>NA|TRBJ2-1|TRBV6-2/TRBV6-3|NA
TGTGCCAGCAGTTATACAGGCGAGAGCAATGAGCAGTTCTTC
CASSYTGESNEQFF
>NA|TRBJ1-6|TRBV20-1|NA
TGCAGTGCTTCACAGGGTGAAGGCTCCTATAATTCACCCCTCCACTTT
CSASQGEGSYNSPLHF
>NA|TRBJ2-1|TRBV23-1|NA
TGCGCCAGCAGTCAAAGAGGGCCGTCCTTCCCGTACAATGAGCAGTTCTTC
CASSQRGPSFPYNEQFF
>few|TRBJ1-1|TRBV11-2|NA
TGTGCCAGCAGCGTGATGGGACGGGGGGACACTGAAGCTTTCTTT
CASSVMGRGDTEAFF
>few|TRBJ1-1|TRBV7-9|TRBD1
TGTGCCAGCAGTTTGCAGGGGGAGAACACTGAAGCTTTCTTT
CASSLQGENTEAFF